These T cell receptor beta chains were read from a single sample in a study of blood T cell repertoires in COVID-19. Using immunoSEQ multiplex PCR, the repertoire was profiled, and TCRdb retains in-frame clones only, with some absent. The sample includes about 170,000 clones, about 85% of them seen just once. The specimen was peripheral blood. The receptors derive from a human donor with acute or convalescent COVID-19. The donor label of this sample is uncertain. CDR3s include the opening cysteine and the closing phenylalanine or tryptophan. The order of the fields is CDR3 DNA, CDR3 protein, V gene, clone size, J gene, D gene. D genes are given only for firm matches. Size is omitted from some rows. Given values are once, few, many or a class for expanded clones.

DNA: TGTGCCAGCAGTAACTCGGGGGGGGACTACGAGCAGTACTTC; CDR3: CASSNSGGDYEQYF; V: TRBV6-5; size: NA; J: TRBJ2-7; D: TRBD2
DNA: TGTGCCAGCAGCCGTCACCGGGACAGGGCCTACAATGAGCAGTTCTTC; CDR3: CASSRHRDRAYNEQFF; V: TRBV6-2/TRBV6-3; size: NA; J: TRBJ2-1; D: TRBD1
DNA: TGTGCCTGGTACGGAAGGGCACCCCCGGAACGCCAGGGGGCGATTGCCGGGGAGCTGTTTTTT; CDR3: CAWYGRAPPERQGAIAGELFF; V: TRBV30; size: NA; J: TRBJ2-2; D: TRBD1
DNA: TGTGCCAGCAGCGGGGACATCGGAGACCTCGGTGAAGCTTTCTTT; CDR3: CASSGDIGDLGEAFF; V: TRBV21-1; size: NA; J: TRBJ1-1; D: NA
DNA: TGTGCCAGCAGCATGATATCGGCGACAGGGCCCCAACAGCCCCAGCATTTT; CDR3: CASSMISATGPQQPQHF; V: TRBV7-9; size: few; J: TRBJ1-5; D: TRBD1
DNA: TGTGCCAGCAGTTATACGGGAAACACTGAAGCTTTCTTT; CDR3: CASSYTGNTEAFF; V: TRBV6-5; size: few; J: TRBJ1-1; D: NA
DNA: TGTGCCAGCAGCCCCGGAAAGGGGCGAAATTCACCCCTCCACTTT; CDR3: CASSPGKGRNSPLHF; V: TRBV4-2; size: NA; J: TRBJ1-6; D: NA
DNA: TGCGCCAGCAGCTTGGACGGACAGGGCAACACTGAAGCTTTCTTT; CDR3: CASSLDGQGNTEAFF; V: TRBV5-1; size: NA; J: TRBJ1-1; D: TRBD1
DNA: TGTGCCAGCAGCCAATCTCTAGTATCACCCCTCCACTTT; CDR3: CASSQSLVSPLHF; V: TRBV16; size: NA; J: TRBJ1-6; D: NA
DNA: TGTGCTAGTGGTTTGGGGGATGGAGGAGGGACCCAGTACTTC; CDR3: CASGLGDGGGTQYF; V: TRBV12-5; size: NA; J: TRBJ2-5; D: NA
DNA: TGTGCCAGCAGTTCCGGGGTCGAGCAGTACTTC; CDR3: CASSSGVEQYF; V: TRBV28; size: NA; J: TRBJ2-7; D: NA
DNA: TGTGCCAGCTCATTCGACAGGGTCACTGAAGCTTTCTTT; CDR3: CASSFDRVTEAFF; V: TRBV18; size: NA; J: TRBJ1-1; D: TRBD1
DNA: TGTGCCAGCAGTGGGACAGAATATAGCAATCAGCCCCAGCATTTT; CDR3: CASSGTEYSNQPQHF; V: TRBV28; size: NA; J: TRBJ1-5; D: TRBD1
DNA: TGCGCCAGCAGTTTTCGAAGGGGGACGAACACTGAAGCTTTCTTT; CDR3: CASSFRRGTNTEAFF; V: TRBV5-1; size: NA; J: TRBJ1-1; D: NA
DNA: TGTGCCAGCAGTTCTACCCAAAAGCAGCCCCAGCATTTT; CDR3: CASSSTQKQPQHF; V: TRBV6-5; size: NA; J: TRBJ1-5; D: NA
DNA: TGTGCCAGCAGCCAGATGGCGGGGGTCACCGGGGAGCTGTTTTTT; CDR3: CASSQMAGVTGELFF; V: TRBV7-3; size: NA; J: TRBJ2-2; D: TRBD2
DNA: TGTGCCAGTGGGGAAGGGGGAGTATCTTACGAGCAGTACTTC; CDR3: CASGEGGVSYEQYF; V: TRBV19; size: NA; J: TRBJ2-7; D: NA
DNA: TGTGCCTGGAGCAGGACAGTCTACAATGAGCAGTTCTTC; CDR3: CAWSRTVYNEQFF; V: TRBV30; size: NA; J: TRBJ2-1; D: NA
DNA: TGTGCCAGTAGTATAGTCCGGGATTCACCCCTCCACTTT; CDR3: CASSIVRDSPLHF; V: TRBV19; size: few; J: TRBJ1-6; D: NA
DNA: TGTGCCAGCAGCCAAGGGACAGAGAGAACCACCATATATTTT; CDR3: CASSQGTERTTIYF; V: TRBV14; size: NA; J: TRBJ1-3; D: NA
DNA: TGTGCCAGCAGTTCAGGACAGGGCTTAGAGACCCAGTACTTC; CDR3: CASSSGQGLETQYF; V: TRBV27; size: once; J: TRBJ2-5; D: TRBD1
DNA: TGTGCCAGCAGTTTCGGGGGAAACCCAAACGAGCAGTACTTC; CDR3: CASSFGGNPNEQYF; V: TRBV27; size: NA; J: TRBJ2-7; D: NA
DNA: TGTGCCAGCAGCTTTAACTACTACGAGCAGTACTTC; CDR3: CASSFNYYEQYF; V: TRBV5-6; size: NA; J: TRBJ2-7; D: NA
DNA: TGCAGCGTGGGAGTGGATCAAGAGACCCAGTACTTC; CDR3: CSVGVDQETQYF; V: TRBV29-1; size: NA; J: TRBJ2-5; D: NA
DNA: TGTGCCAGCAGCCAAATGCAGAACTATGGCTACACCTTC; CDR3: CASSQMQNYGYTF; V: TRBV3-1/TRBV3-2; size: NA; J: TRBJ1-2; D: NA
DNA: TGTGCCAGCGAGGCAGGGGGCGTTGGATCGGATGGCTACACCTTC; CDR3: CASEAGGVGSDGYTF; V: TRBV6-5; size: NA; J: TRBJ1-2; D: TRBD1
DNA: TGTGCCAGCCGGGGGGACAGGAATGAAAAACTGTTTTTT; CDR3: CASRGDRNEKLFF; V: TRBV2; size: NA; J: TRBJ1-4; D: TRBD1
DNA: TGTGCCAGCAGCGTAGCTAGCGGGGGGCACAATGAGCAGTTCTTC; CDR3: CASSVASGGHNEQFF; V: TRBV9; size: NA; J: TRBJ2-1; D: TRBD2
DNA: TGTGCCAGCAGTGAAAAGGGGGCAAGCTCCTACAATGAGCAGTTCTTC; CDR3: CASSEKGASSYNEQFF; V: TRBV2; size: NA; J: TRBJ2-1; D: TRBD1
DNA: TGTGCCAGTACCCTGGCAGGGCGCTTTTCTGGGGCCAACGTCCTGACTTTC; CDR3: CASTLAGRFSGANVLTF; V: TRBV19; size: NA; J: TRBJ2-6; D: NA
DNA: TGTGCCAGCAGCTCCCTTTGGGGACAGGACTCGTACGAGCAGTACTTC; CDR3: CASSSLWGQDSYEQYF; V: TRBV11-2; size: NA; J: TRBJ2-7; D: TRBD1
DNA: TGTGCCAGCAGTTCCCTCGGGACAGGGAATGAAAAACTGTTTTTT; CDR3: CASSSLGTGNEKLFF; V: TRBV27; size: NA; J: TRBJ1-4; D: TRBD1
DNA: TGTGCCATCAGTGAGTCTGGAGAACCCGGTCATCTATATTTT; CDR3: CAISESGEPGHLYF; V: TRBV10-3; size: NA; J: TRBJ1-3; D: NA
DNA: TGTGCCAGTAGCCGGGACAGGAATGAAAAACTGTTTTTT; CDR3: CASSRDRNEKLFF; V: TRBV19; size: NA; J: TRBJ1-4; D: TRBD1
DNA: TGTGCCAGCAGTTTACGGGACAGGGACTACGAGCAGTACTTC; CDR3: CASSLRDRDYEQYF; V: TRBV28; size: NA; J: TRBJ2-7; D: TRBD1
DNA: TGCGCCAGCAGCCAAGCTTTAAGCGGGGGAGTTTACGAGCAGTACTTC; CDR3: CASSQALSGGVYEQYF; V: TRBV4-1; size: once; J: TRBJ2-7; D: TRBD2
DNA: TGTGCCAGCACCCTAAACAATGAGCAGTTCTTC; CDR3: CASTLNNEQFF; V: TRBV3-1/TRBV3-2; size: NA; J: TRBJ2-1; D: NA
DNA: TGTGCCAGCAGTTTAACCTCCACAGGGGGCCGAAGCAATCAGCCCCAGCATTTT; CDR3: CASSLTSTGGRSNQPQHF; V: TRBV27; size: NA; J: TRBJ1-5; D: TRBD1
DNA: TGTGCCAGCAGTATGGACACTCGCGGAGAGCGTTTT; CDR3: CASSMDTRGERF; V: TRBV28; size: once; J: TRBJ1-5; D: NA
DNA: TGTGCCATCGCGGACAGGGGGAAAGGTAGAAACAATCAGCCCCAGCATTTT; CDR3: CAIADRGKGRNNQPQHF; V: TRBV10-3; size: NA; J: TRBJ1-5; D: TRBD1
DNA: TGCGCCAGCAGCGTGGACCTTAGGACAGGGACCACTGAAGCTTTCTTT; CDR3: CASSVDLRTGTTEAFF; V: TRBV5-1; size: NA; J: TRBJ1-1; D: TRBD1
DNA: TGTGCCATACAGCGGGAGAGCACAGATACGCAGTATTTT; CDR3: CAIQRESTDTQYF; V: TRBV10-3; size: NA; J: TRBJ2-3; D: TRBD2
DNA: TGTGCCAGCGGGACAGGTACAATGACCGGGGAGCTGTTTTTT; CDR3: CASGTGTMTGELFF; V: TRBV5-4; size: NA; J: TRBJ2-2; D: TRBD1
DNA: TGTGCCAGCAGTCCCGGACAGGGATATAATTCACCCCTCCACTTT; CDR3: CASSPGQGYNSPLHF; V: TRBV28; size: NA; J: TRBJ1-6; D: TRBD1
DNA: TGTGCCAGCAGCTTGCAGCAGGGTCGGGATGGCTACACCTTC; CDR3: CASSLQQGRDGYTF; V: TRBV5-5; size: NA; J: TRBJ1-2; D: NA
DNA: TGTGCCAGCAGAGGACTAGCGGGGGTCGGGGAGACCCAGTACTTC; CDR3: CASRGLAGVGETQYF; V: TRBV11-3; size: NA; J: TRBJ2-5; D: TRBD2
DNA: TGTGCCAGCAGTCTGGACAGGGCCGTGGGTCAGCCCCAGCATTTT; CDR3: CASSLDRAVGQPQHF; V: TRBV5-5; size: NA; J: TRBJ1-5; D: TRBD1
DNA: TGTGCCAGCAGCTTAGAGACAGGGGCCTATGGCTACACCTTC; CDR3: CASSLETGAYGYTF; V: TRBV7-2; size: NA; J: TRBJ1-2; D: TRBD1
DNA: TGTGCCAGCAGCTTGTATACGGCGGGGGCCATGACAGATACGCAGTATTTT; CDR3: CASSLYTAGAMTDTQYF; V: TRBV7-9; size: once; J: TRBJ2-3; D: NA
DNA: TGTGCCAGCAGCCAACAGGGGTACAATGAGCAGTTCTTC; CDR3: CASSQQGYNEQFF; V: TRBV7-9; size: NA; J: TRBJ2-1; D: TRBD1